The entry below gives a single T cell receptor beta chain sequence along with its context. The sample originates from a study of T cell responses to AZD1222 COVID-19 vaccine. The CDR3 consists of 14 residues. The germline V gene encodes CDR1 SNHLY and CDR2 FYNNEI. V shed 3 bases and J shed 5 bases, with 10 bases lying between them. Assay used: immunoSEQ multiplex PCR; TCRdb lists only in-frame clones, some missing. This table holds roughly 190,000 clones, more than 85% found once. The starting material was peripheral blood, obtained 28 days after the second AZD1222 dose. This receptor was identified in an adult who received the AZD1222 COVID-19 vaccine. The V gene is TRBV2, the J gene TRBJ2-2, with D maybe TRBD1 (6 bases). CDR3: CASSEGTYTGELFF. DNA of the CDR3: TGTGCCAGCAGTGAGGGGACATATACCGGGGAGCTGTTTTTT.